Each of the 9 T cell receptor beta chains below was sequenced from the same sample in a study of beta chain features in type 1 diabetes. Of the isolated RNA, all was reverse transcribed, and so the sequenced material was expressed TCRB transcripts. Only in-frame clones appear in the TCRdb table, and some are missing; sequencing was by immunoSEQ multiplex PCR. This sample has 200,000 to 250,000 clones, with 9.6% found just once. The specimen was naive CD4+ T cells from blood. Receptors were obtained from a young woman in good health.

The DNA of the CDR3 is TGCGCCAGCAGCTTTATCGCCGGGACAGGGCTGGGCAACTATGGCTACACCTTC. Translation: CASSFIAGTGLGNYGYTF. The chain employs TRBV5-1 and TRBJ1-2; 9 bases line up with TRBD1. The CDR3 spans 18 residues. Losses at the gene ends were 2 bases for V and 2 bases for J; bases not matched to a gene: 13. Per germline, CDR1 SGHRS and CDR2 YFSETQ.

The CDR3 here is CASSLVVNPGQKNIQYF. CDR3 DNA sequence: TGTGCCAGCAGCTTGGTTGTTAACCCGGGACAGAAAAACATTCAGTACTTC. The chain combines TRBV5-4 with TRBJ2-4, with 7 bases that match TRBD1. This CDR3 is built from 17 residues. Looked up from germline, CDR1 is SGHNT and CDR2 is YYREEE (reference sequence). J gave up 4 bases and V 0 bases, and 10 bases lay outside the gene matches.

The rearrangement uses TRBV7-2 and TRBJ1-1; 7 bases are a match to TRBD1. This CDR3 is 13 amino acids long. Trimming took 1 base from V and 9 from J; bases not matched to a gene: 5. Germline CDR1 is SGHTA and CDR2 is FQGNSA. CDR3 region: CASSLGQGRQAFF. The CDR3 DNA sequence: TGTGCCAGCAGCTTAGGACAGGGTCGTCAAGCTTTCTTT. The full variable domain, rest sourced from reference TRBV7-2 and TRBJ1-1, is GAGVSQSPSNKVTEKGKDVELRCDPISGHTALYWYRQSLGQGLEFLIYFQGNSAPDKSGLPSDRFSAERTGGSVSTLTIQRTQQEDSAVYLCASSLGQGRQAFFGQGTRLTVV.

This clone was observed a handful of times. The genes are TRBV19 and TRBJ2-7, with D uncertain. V lost 5 bases to trimming and J lost 7 bases, with 12 bases between them. Germline V gives CDR1 LNHDA, CDR2 SQIVND (reference sequence). The CDR3 consists of 12 residues. The CDR3: CASSPRGGEQYF. CDR3 coding DNA: TGTGCCAGTAGTCCTCGCGGTGGGGAGCAGTACTTC.

This clone was found a few times. This sequence joins TRBV28 and TRBJ2-3, with D perhaps matching TRBD2 (6 bases). CDR1 and CDR2 (germline): MDHEN, SYDVKM. There are 13 residues in the CDR3. V gave up 9 bases and J gave up 4 bases, with 14 bases separating them. CDR3 protein: CASSRAGSDTQYF. CDR3 DNA sequence: TGTGCCAGTTCCAGGGCGGGGTCAGATACGCAGTATTTT.

This chain uses TRBV18 with TRBJ1-5, with 9 bases aligning to TRBD1. CDR1 and CDR2 from the germline V gene are KGHSH and LQKENI. The CDR3 contains 15 residues. The V gene end was trimmed by 6 bases and the J gene end by 3 bases; junction bases not matched to a gene: 6. CDR3 coding DNA: TGTGCCAGCTCGCCGGACAGGGGCGCCAATCAGCCCCAGCATTTT. Encoded protein: CASSPDRGANQPQHF. The variable domain in full, completed from reference TRBV18 and TRBJ1-5, reads NAGVMQNPRHLVRRRGQEARLRCSPMKGHSHVYWYRQLPEEGLKFMVYLQKENIIDESGMPKERFSAEFPKEGPSILRIQQVVRGDSAAYFCASSPDRGANQPQHFGDGTRLSIL.

V gene TRBV19 combines with J gene TRBJ2-7, with 11 bases that match TRBD1. J was trimmed by 4 bases and V by 5 bases; bases with no gene match: 7. This CDR3 region has 15 residues. Germline CDR1 and CDR2: LNHDA and SQIVND (reference sequence). The CDR3 here is CASSLRTGGAYEQYF. The CDR3 nucleotides read TGTGCCAGTAGTCTCCGGACAGGGGGCGCGTACGAGCAGTACTTC.

This clone was counted between two and nine times. The rearrangement joins TRBV2 to TRBJ2-2, with 14 nucleotides matching TRBD2. This CDR3 is built from 16 residues. Germline CDR1 SNHLY, CDR2 FYNNEI. V shed 6 bases and J 7 bases; nucleotides not matched to a gene: 7. CDR3 bases: TGTGCCAGCAGGAAGACTAGCGGGAGGGCCGACGGGGAGCTGTTTTTT. Protein sequence: CASRKTSGRADGELFF. Drawing the rest from reference TRBV2 and TRBJ2-2, the complete variable domain is EPEVTQTPSHQVTQMGQEVILRCVPISNHLYFYWYRQILGQKVEFLVSFYNNEISEKSEIFDDQFSVERPDGSNFTLKIRSTKLEDSAMYFCASRKTSGRADGELFFGEGSRLTVL.

This clone was detected a few times. V is TRBV30 and J is TRBJ1-6; 10 bases are a match to TRBD1. The CDR3 covers 15 residues. V shed 5 bases, J shed 7 bases, and the junction held 8 bases outside the gene matches. The V gene's germline CDR1 is GTSNPN and CDR2 SVGIG (reference sequence). This CDR3 reads CAWATGQGPNSPLHF. CDR3 DNA sequence: TGTGCCTGGGCTACGGGACAGGGGCCGAATTCACCCCTCCACTTT.